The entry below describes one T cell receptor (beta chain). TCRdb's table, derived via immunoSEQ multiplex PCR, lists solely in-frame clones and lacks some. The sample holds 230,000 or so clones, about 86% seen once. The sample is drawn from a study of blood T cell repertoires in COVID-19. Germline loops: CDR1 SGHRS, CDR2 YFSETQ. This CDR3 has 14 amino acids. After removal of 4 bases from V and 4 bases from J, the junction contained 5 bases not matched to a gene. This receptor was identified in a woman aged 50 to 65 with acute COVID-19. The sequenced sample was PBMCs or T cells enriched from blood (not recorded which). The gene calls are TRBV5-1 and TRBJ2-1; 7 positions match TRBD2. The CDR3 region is CASSPVAGYNEQFF. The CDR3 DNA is TGCGCCAGCAGCCCAGTAGCGGGTTACAATGAGCAGTTCTTC. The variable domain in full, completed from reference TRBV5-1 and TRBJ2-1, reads KAGVTQTPRYLIKTRGQQVTLSCSPISGHRSVSWYQQTPGQGLQFLFEYFSETQRNKGNFPGRFSGRQFSNSRSEMNVSTLELGDSALYLCASSPVAGYNEQFFGPGTRLTVL.